Listed below are T cell receptor beta chains from one sample, sequenced in a study of CD8 T cells in Susac syndrome. TCRdb ran MiXCR on the immunoSEQ multiplex PCR reads and lists one entry per CDR3 protein. The sample has 150,000 to 200,000 distinct CDR3 sequences; roughly 96% are singletons. The sequenced sample was CD4+ T cells from PBMCs. The receptors derive from a human donor with multiple sclerosis. CDR3s include the opening cysteine and the closing phenylalanine or tryptophan. The D gene is left open where the match is weak. Clone size is shown for a subset of rows, as once, few, many or a class of expanded clone.

J gene: TRBJ1-1
D gene: TRBD1
clone size: -
V gene: TRBV6-5
CDR3 DNA: TGTGCCAGCAGGACCGACAGGGGTAACACTGAAGCTTTCTTT
CDR3 protein: CASRTDRGNTEAFF

J gene: TRBJ2-3
D gene: -
clone size: once
V gene: TRBV29-1
CDR3 DNA: TGCAGCGTTGAAGAGGACTGGCATACGCAGTATTTT
CDR3 protein: CSVEEDWHTQYF

J gene: TRBJ1-1
D gene: -
clone size: few
V gene: TRBV7-2
CDR3 DNA: TGTGCCAGCAGCTTAGAGAGGAACACTGAAGCTTTCTTT
CDR3 protein: CASSLERNTEAFF

J gene: TRBJ2-5
D gene: TRBD1
clone size: -
V gene: TRBV4-2
CDR3 DNA: TGTGCCAGCAGCCAACCTACCCTGACAGGGTTGGGAGAGACCCAGTACTTC
CDR3 protein: CASSQPTLTGLGETQYF

J gene: TRBJ1-5
D gene: -
clone size: once
V gene: TRBV30
CDR3 DNA: TGTGCCTGGAGTATCGGCCCTAGCAATCAGCCCCAGCATTTT
CDR3 protein: CAWSIGPSNQPQHF

J gene: TRBJ1-2
D gene: -
clone size: -
V gene: TRBV20-1
CDR3 DNA: TGCAGTGCTAGAGCGAGCGGTAACTATGGCTACACCTTC
CDR3 protein: CSARASGNYGYTF

J gene: TRBJ2-5
D gene: -
clone size: -
V gene: TRBV12-3/TRBV12-4
CDR3 DNA: TGTGCCAGCAGTTCGAATCCTCCCTTTATTAGGACCCAGTACTTC
CDR3 protein: CASSSNPPFIRTQYF

J gene: TRBJ2-1
D gene: TRBD1
clone size: -
V gene: TRBV5-4
CDR3 DNA: TGTGCCAGCAGCCCAGGGACAGGAGATTCCAATGAGCAGTTCTTC
CDR3 protein: CASSPGTGDSNEQFF

J gene: TRBJ2-3
D gene: TRBD2
clone size: -
V gene: TRBV9
CDR3 DNA: TGTGCCAGCAGCGTAACTAGCGGCCCTTCGGATACGCAGTATTTT
CDR3 protein: CASSVTSGPSDTQYF

J gene: TRBJ1-6
D gene: -
clone size: -
V gene: TRBV20-1
CDR3 DNA: TGCAGTGCTCGGCGGGAACCCAATTCACCCCTCCACTTT
CDR3 protein: CSARREPNSPLHF

J gene: TRBJ2-7
D gene: TRBD2
clone size: -
V gene: TRBV7-9
CDR3 DNA: TGTGCCAGCAGCCGGTGGGAGGCCGGGGGGTACGAGCAGTACTTC
CDR3 protein: CASSRWEAGGYEQYF

J gene: TRBJ1-2
D gene: -
clone size: once
V gene: TRBV29-1
CDR3 DNA: TGCAGCGTTGGGTCGGGTAACTATGGCTACACCTTC
CDR3 protein: CSVGSGNYGYTF

J gene: TRBJ1-4
D gene: -
clone size: -
V gene: TRBV7-8
CDR3 DNA: TGTGCCAGCAGCTTAGCGTCTGGCAGCGAAAAACTGTTTTTT
CDR3 protein: CASSLASGSEKLFF

J gene: TRBJ1-5
D gene: TRBD1
clone size: -
V gene: TRBV29-1
CDR3 DNA: TGCAGCGTCCAGACAGGGGGTTCTAATCAGCCCCAGCATTTT
CDR3 protein: CSVQTGGSNQPQHF

J gene: TRBJ1-2
D gene: -
clone size: -
V gene: TRBV12-3/TRBV12-4
CDR3 DNA: TGTGCCAGCAGTTTAGGCAGAAAAGTTAACTATGGCTACACCTTC
CDR3 protein: CASSLGRKVNYGYTF

J gene: TRBJ1-2
D gene: TRBD1
clone size: -
V gene: TRBV5-1
CDR3 DNA: TGCGCCAGCAGCCCGGACAGGGGGCGCAGAGTCAGTGGCTACACCTTC
CDR3 protein: CASSPDRGRRVSGYTF

J gene: TRBJ2-7
D gene: -
clone size: -
V gene: TRBV18
CDR3 DNA: TGTGCCAGCTCACCATCCCAGGGCGACGAGCAGTACTTC
CDR3 protein: CASSPSQGDEQYF

J gene: TRBJ1-1
D gene: -
clone size: -
V gene: TRBV20-1
CDR3 DNA: TGCAGTGCTAGAGATTTGCGGGGCCCGGACACTGAAGCTTTCTTT
CDR3 protein: CSARDLRGPDTEAFF

J gene: TRBJ2-7
D gene: TRBD2
clone size: -
V gene: TRBV5-4
CDR3 DNA: TGTGCCAGCAGTCCGTGGACTAGCGGGAGTGGGTACGAGCAGTACTTC
CDR3 protein: CASSPWTSGSGYEQYF

J gene: TRBJ1-1
D gene: -
clone size: -
V gene: TRBV10-3
CDR3 DNA: TGTGCCATCAGTGAGGGCCCCATTGAGGCTTTCTTT
CDR3 protein: CAISEGPIEAFF

J gene: TRBJ1-5
D gene: -
clone size: -
V gene: TRBV30
CDR3 DNA: TGTGCCTGGACGGGAGCTAGCAATCAGCCCCAGCATTTT
CDR3 protein: CAWTGASNQPQHF

J gene: TRBJ2-7
D gene: TRBD2
clone size: -
V gene: TRBV12-3/TRBV12-4
CDR3 DNA: TGTGCCAGCAGCCGGACTAGCGGCAGCTCCTACGAGCAGTACTTC
CDR3 protein: CASSRTSGSSYEQYF

J gene: TRBJ1-1
D gene: -
clone size: -
V gene: TRBV29-1
CDR3 DNA: TGCAGCGTTGGAAGAGGTAGGGGGAGGACTGAAGCTTTCTTT
CDR3 protein: CSVGRGRGRTEAFF

J gene: TRBJ1-5
D gene: -
clone size: -
V gene: TRBV12-3/TRBV12-4
CDR3 DNA: TGTGCCAGCAGTTCTAGCTCATCCTGGGGCAATCAGCCCCAGCATTTT
CDR3 protein: CASSSSSSWGNQPQHF

J gene: TRBJ2-5
D gene: TRBD1
clone size: -
V gene: TRBV12-3/TRBV12-4
CDR3 DNA: TGTGCCAGCAGTTTTCAGGGGGCCCAAGAGACCCAGTACTTC
CDR3 protein: CASSFQGAQETQYF

J gene: TRBJ2-1
D gene: TRBD2
clone size: -
V gene: TRBV29-1
CDR3 DNA: TGCAGCACTTCTAGCGGGAGTTACAATGAGCAGTTCTTC
CDR3 protein: CSTSSGSYNEQFF

J gene: TRBJ2-4
D gene: -
clone size: -
V gene: TRBV5-1
CDR3 DNA: TGCGCCAGCAGCTTTAACGACGGGGGCATTCAGTACTTC
CDR3 protein: CASSFNDGGIQYF

J gene: TRBJ2-7
D gene: TRBD1
clone size: -
V gene: TRBV11-2
CDR3 DNA: TGTGCCAGCAGCTTACTCTTGGGGACAGCGTACGAGCAGTACTTC
CDR3 protein: CASSLLLGTAYEQYF

J gene: TRBJ2-5
D gene: TRBD2
clone size: once
V gene: TRBV7-9
CDR3 DNA: TGTGCCAGCAGCTTTACTAGCGGCCAAGAGACCCAGTACTTC
CDR3 protein: CASSFTSGQETQYF

J gene: TRBJ2-5
D gene: -
clone size: -
V gene: TRBV6-2/TRBV6-3
CDR3 DNA: TGTGCCAGCAGAGTAGCGCTGGAGACCCAGTACTTC
CDR3 protein: CASRVALETQYF

J gene: TRBJ1-1
D gene: -
clone size: -
V gene: TRBV27
CDR3 DNA: TGTGCCAGCAGTTTTAAAGTCCGGCGTGAGGCTTTCTTT
CDR3 protein: CASSFKVRREAFF

J gene: TRBJ1-6
D gene: TRBD1
clone size: -
V gene: TRBV30
CDR3 DNA: TGTGCCTGGGGGACAGGGCGGAATTCACCCCTCCACTTT
CDR3 protein: CAWGTGRNSPLHF

J gene: TRBJ1-2
D gene: -
clone size: -
V gene: TRBV27
CDR3 DNA: TGTGCCAGCAGTGCTTTTAACTATGGCTACACCTTC
CDR3 protein: CASSAFNYGYTF

J gene: TRBJ1-2
D gene: -
clone size: -
V gene: TRBV12-3/TRBV12-4
CDR3 DNA: TGTGCCAGCAGTTTCCCATGGGTTTCTGGCTACACCTTC
CDR3 protein: CASSFPWVSGYTF

J gene: TRBJ1-5
D gene: -
clone size: -
V gene: TRBV20-1
CDR3 DNA: TGCAGTGCTACTCAGGGAGGAAATCAGCCCCAGCATTTT
CDR3 protein: CSATQGGNQPQHF

J gene: TRBJ1-6
D gene: -
clone size: -
V gene: TRBV20-1
CDR3 DNA: TGCAGTGCTAGAGATCAACAATTTCTCAATTCACCCCTCCACTTT
CDR3 protein: CSARDQQFLNSPLHF

J gene: TRBJ2-5
D gene: -
clone size: -
V gene: TRBV3-1
CDR3 DNA: TGTGCCAGCAGCCAAGAGGGGGACTTTAAAGGGACCCAGTACTTC
CDR3 protein: CASSQEGDFKGTQYF

J gene: TRBJ2-7
D gene: -
clone size: -
V gene: TRBV5-8
CDR3 DNA: TGTGCCAGCAGCTTGCTGTGGACAATGACCTACGAGCAGTACTTC
CDR3 protein: CASSLLWTMTYEQYF

J gene: TRBJ1-6
D gene: TRBD1
clone size: -
V gene: TRBV12-3/TRBV12-4
CDR3 DNA: TGTGCCAGCAGTCAAATCCGACAGGGGGAGAATTCACCCCTCCACTTT
CDR3 protein: CASSQIRQGENSPLHF

J gene: TRBJ2-5
D gene: TRBD2
clone size: -
V gene: TRBV7-9
CDR3 DNA: TGTGCCAGCAGCCCCCCGTGGGGGAGGGGCGAACAAGAGACCCAGTACTTC
CDR3 protein: CASSPPWGRGEQETQYF

J gene: TRBJ1-2
D gene: -
clone size: -
V gene: TRBV14
CDR3 DNA: TGTGCCAGCAGCCAAGTTGGGGGATCGTATGGCTACACCTTC
CDR3 protein: CASSQVGGSYGYTF

J gene: TRBJ2-6
D gene: -
clone size: -
V gene: TRBV20-1
CDR3 DNA: TGCAGTGCTCTCAGGGGGGGGGACAGGTGGTCTGGGGCCAACGTCCTGACTTTC
CDR3 protein: CSALRGGDRWSGANVLTF

J gene: TRBJ2-3
D gene: -
clone size: -
V gene: TRBV30
CDR3 DNA: TGTGCCTGGAGTGCTGGGGGCACAGATACGCAGTATTTT
CDR3 protein: CAWSAGGTDTQYF

J gene: TRBJ1-1
D gene: -
clone size: -
V gene: TRBV7-9
CDR3 DNA: TGTGCCAGCAGCATCAACAGGGTTGAAGCTTTCTTT
CDR3 protein: CASSINRVEAFF

J gene: TRBJ2-1
D gene: TRBD2
clone size: -
V gene: TRBV5-4
CDR3 DNA: TGTGCCAGCAGCCAACCGGGACTAGCGGGGCCGTACCCCTACAATGAGCAGTTCTTC
CDR3 protein: CASSQPGLAGPYPYNEQFF

J gene: TRBJ2-3
D gene: TRBD2
clone size: -
V gene: TRBV2
CDR3 DNA: TGTGCCAGCGCTAAGACTAGCGGGAGGGGGTCAGATACGCAGTATTTT
CDR3 protein: CASAKTSGRGSDTQYF

J gene: TRBJ2-2
D gene: -
clone size: -
V gene: TRBV30
CDR3 DNA: TGTGCCTGGAGTGTAGGAGGGTCAACCGGGGAGCTGTTTTTT
CDR3 protein: CAWSVGGSTGELFF

J gene: TRBJ1-3
D gene: -
clone size: -
V gene: TRBV20-1
CDR3 DNA: TGCAGTGCTAGTCTCCCTTATCTTGGAAACACCATATATTTT
CDR3 protein: CSASLPYLGNTIYF

J gene: TRBJ2-7
D gene: TRBD2
clone size: -
V gene: TRBV11-2
CDR3 DNA: TGTGCCAGCAGCGATCGGCTAGCGGGAGGCTCCTACGAGCAGTACTTC
CDR3 protein: CASSDRLAGGSYEQYF

J gene: TRBJ2-7
D gene: -
clone size: -
V gene: TRBV5-4
CDR3 DNA: TGTGCCAGCAGCTTGGAACAGGGTAAAAACGAGCAGTACTTC
CDR3 protein: CASSLEQGKNEQYF

J gene: TRBJ2-7
D gene: -
clone size: once
V gene: TRBV23-1
CDR3 DNA: TGCGCCAGCAGTCAATCCCGCAGGGGTATCTACGAGCAGTACTTC
CDR3 protein: CASSQSRRGIYEQYF

J gene: TRBJ2-1
D gene: -
clone size: -
V gene: TRBV6-2/TRBV6-3
CDR3 DNA: TGTGCCAGCAGTTACGGAGGGGCGAGCTCCTACAATGAGCAGTTCTTC
CDR3 protein: CASSYGGASSYNEQFF

J gene: TRBJ1-1
D gene: -
clone size: -
V gene: TRBV9
CDR3 DNA: TGTGCCAGCAGCGCCCTGGTCTACACTGAAGCTTTCTTT
CDR3 protein: CASSALVYTEAFF

J gene: TRBJ2-1
D gene: -
clone size: -
V gene: TRBV30
CDR3 DNA: TGTGCCTGGAGCGGGGACTGGGGAAATGAGCAGTTCTTC
CDR3 protein: CAWSGDWGNEQFF

J gene: TRBJ1-1
D gene: -
clone size: -
V gene: TRBV29-1
CDR3 DNA: TGCAGCGTTTGGTTCGACAGCCACACTGAAGCTTTCTTT
CDR3 protein: CSVWFDSHTEAFF